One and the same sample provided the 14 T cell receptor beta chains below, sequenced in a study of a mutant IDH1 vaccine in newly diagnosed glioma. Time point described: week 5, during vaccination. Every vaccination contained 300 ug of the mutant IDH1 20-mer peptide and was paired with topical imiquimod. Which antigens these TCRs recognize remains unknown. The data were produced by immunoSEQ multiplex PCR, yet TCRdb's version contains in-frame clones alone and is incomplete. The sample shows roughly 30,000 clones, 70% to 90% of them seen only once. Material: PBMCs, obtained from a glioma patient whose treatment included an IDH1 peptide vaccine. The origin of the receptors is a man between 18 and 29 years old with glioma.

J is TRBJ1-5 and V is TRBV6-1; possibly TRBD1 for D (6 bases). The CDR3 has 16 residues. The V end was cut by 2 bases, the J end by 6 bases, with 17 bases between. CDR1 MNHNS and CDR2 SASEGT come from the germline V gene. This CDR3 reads CASSEWRGAEGQPQHF. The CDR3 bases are TGTGCCAGCAGTGAATGGAGGGGGGCAGAGGGTCAGCCCCAGCATTTT.

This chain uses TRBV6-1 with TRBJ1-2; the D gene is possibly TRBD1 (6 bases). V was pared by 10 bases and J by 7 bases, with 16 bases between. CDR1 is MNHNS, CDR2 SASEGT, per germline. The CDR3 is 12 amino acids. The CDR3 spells CATLGAVGGYTF. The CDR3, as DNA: TGTGCCACCCTGGGGGCTGTGGGTGGCTACACCTTC.

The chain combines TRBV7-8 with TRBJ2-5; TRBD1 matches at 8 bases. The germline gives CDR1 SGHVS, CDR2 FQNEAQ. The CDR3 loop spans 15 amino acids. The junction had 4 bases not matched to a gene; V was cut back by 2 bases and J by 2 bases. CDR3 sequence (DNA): TGTGCCAGCAGCTTACAGGGGGACAGGCAAGAGACCCAGTACTTC. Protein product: CASSLQGDRQETQYF.

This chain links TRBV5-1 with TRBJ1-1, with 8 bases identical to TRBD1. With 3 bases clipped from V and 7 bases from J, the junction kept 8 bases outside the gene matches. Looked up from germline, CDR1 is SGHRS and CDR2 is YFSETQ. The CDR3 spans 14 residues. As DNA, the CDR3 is TGCGCCAGCAGCTCAAGACAGGGGAGGGGTGAAGCTTTCTTT. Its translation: CASSSRQGRGEAFF.

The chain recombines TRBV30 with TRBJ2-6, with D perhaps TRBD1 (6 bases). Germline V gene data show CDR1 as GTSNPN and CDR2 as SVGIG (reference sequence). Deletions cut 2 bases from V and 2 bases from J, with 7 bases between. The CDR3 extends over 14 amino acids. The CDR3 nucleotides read TGTGCCTGGAGTAAGGGGGCTGGGGCCAACGTCCTGACTTTC. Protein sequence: CAWSKGAGANVLTF.

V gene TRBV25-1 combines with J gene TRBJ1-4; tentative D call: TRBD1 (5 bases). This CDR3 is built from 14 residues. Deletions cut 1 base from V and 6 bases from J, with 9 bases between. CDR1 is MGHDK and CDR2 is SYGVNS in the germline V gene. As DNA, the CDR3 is TGTGCCAGCAGTGAATGGCAGGGACATGAAAAACTGTTTTTT. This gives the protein CASSEWQGHEKLFF.

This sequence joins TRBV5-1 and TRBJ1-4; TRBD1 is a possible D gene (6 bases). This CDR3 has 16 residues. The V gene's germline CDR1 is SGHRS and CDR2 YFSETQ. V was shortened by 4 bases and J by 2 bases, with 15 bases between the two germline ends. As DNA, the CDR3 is TGCGCCAGCAGCCCCGGGACACTTCTCACTAATGAAAAACTGTTTTTT. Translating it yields CASSPGTLLTNEKLFF.

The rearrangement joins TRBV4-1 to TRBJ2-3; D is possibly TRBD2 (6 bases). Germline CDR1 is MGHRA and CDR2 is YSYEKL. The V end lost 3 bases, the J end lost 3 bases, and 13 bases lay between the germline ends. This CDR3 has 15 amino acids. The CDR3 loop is CASSQGSGVTDTQYF. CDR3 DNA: TGCGCCAGCAGCCAGGGTTCGGGAGTAACAGATACGCAGTATTTT.

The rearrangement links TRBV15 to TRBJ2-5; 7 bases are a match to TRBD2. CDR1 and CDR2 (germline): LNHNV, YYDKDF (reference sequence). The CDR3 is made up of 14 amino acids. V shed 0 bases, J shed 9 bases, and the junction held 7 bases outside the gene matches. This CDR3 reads CATSRDPSGKAQYF. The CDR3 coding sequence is TGTGCCACCAGCAGAGATCCCAGCGGGAAGGCCCAGTACTTC.

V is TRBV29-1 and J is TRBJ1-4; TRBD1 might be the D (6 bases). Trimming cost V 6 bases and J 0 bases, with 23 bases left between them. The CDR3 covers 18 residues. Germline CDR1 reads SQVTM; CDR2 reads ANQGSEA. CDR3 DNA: TGCAGCGTGAGGGGGGGGGTTAACTCCTTTGCAACTAATGAAAAACTGTTTTTT. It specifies CSVRGGVNSFATNEKLFF. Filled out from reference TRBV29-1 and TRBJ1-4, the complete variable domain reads SAVISQKPSRDICQRGTSLTIQCQVDSQVTMMFWYRQQPGQSLTLIATANQGSEATYESGFVIDKFPISRPNLTFSTLTVSNMSPEDSSIYLCSVRGGVNSFATNEKLFFGSGTQLSVL.

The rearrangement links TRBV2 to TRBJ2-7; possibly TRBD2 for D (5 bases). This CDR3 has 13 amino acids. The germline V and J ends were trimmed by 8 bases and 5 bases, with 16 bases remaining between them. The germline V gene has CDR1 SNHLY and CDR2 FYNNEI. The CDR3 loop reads CASLGLAGNEQYF. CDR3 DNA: TGTGCCAGCCTTGGACTCGCTGGGAACGAGCAGTACTTC.

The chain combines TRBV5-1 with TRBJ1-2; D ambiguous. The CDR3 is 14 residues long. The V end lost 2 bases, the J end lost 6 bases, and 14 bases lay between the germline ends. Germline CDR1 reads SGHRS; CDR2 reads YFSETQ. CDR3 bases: TGCGCCAGCAGCTTACGGGGTGCGTCAGATGGCTACACCTTC. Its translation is CASSLRGASDGYTF. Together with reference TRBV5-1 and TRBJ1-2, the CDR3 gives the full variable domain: KAGVTQTPRYLIKTRGQQVTLSCSPISGHRSVSWYQQTPGQGLQFLFEYFSETQRNKGNFPGRFSGRQFSNSRSEMNVSTLELGDSALYLCASSLRGASDGYTFGSGTRLTVV.

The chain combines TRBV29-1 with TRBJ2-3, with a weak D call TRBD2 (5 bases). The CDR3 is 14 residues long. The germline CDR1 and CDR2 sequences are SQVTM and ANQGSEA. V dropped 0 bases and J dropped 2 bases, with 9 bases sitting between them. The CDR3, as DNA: TGCAGCGTTGAAGACGTCGGGAACACAGATACGCAGTATTTT. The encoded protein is CSVEDVGNTDTQYF.

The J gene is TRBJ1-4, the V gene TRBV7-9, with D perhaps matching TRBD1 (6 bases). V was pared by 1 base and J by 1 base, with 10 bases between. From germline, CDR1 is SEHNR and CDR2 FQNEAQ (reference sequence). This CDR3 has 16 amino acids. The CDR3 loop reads CASSLGGGGTNEKLFF. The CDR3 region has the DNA TGTGCCAGCAGCTTAGGCGGAGGGGGAACTAATGAAAAACTGTTTTTT.